The 18 T cell receptor beta chains in this list originate from one sample, sequenced in a study of cytomegalovirus exposure and HLA in healthy donors (TCRdb year 2017). The method behind the library was the immunoSEQ multiplex PCR assay. For the multiplex PCR, a mixture combining 60 forward primers for TCR Vbeta segments and 13 reverse primers for TCR Jbeta segments was used. TCRdb mirrors the immuneACCESS table, restricted to in-frame sequences. Some clones are absent from its copies; in checked studies, under half trace to an unresolved V gene, and the reason for the others is unknown. For this sample there are 100,000 to 150,000 clones; 17% appear just once. The top ten clones comprise 2.5% to 3% of the sample. Sample: PBMCs. All receptors derive from a female donor in good health and CMV-seropositive.

V gene TRBV7-2 combines with J gene TRBJ2-4; unclear D gene. Looked up from germline, CDR1 is SGHTA and CDR2 is FQGNSA. This CDR3 spans 12 amino acids. The V and J ends lost 1 base and 9 bases respectively, with 7 bases between them. In DNA form, the CDR3 reads TGTGCCAGCAGCTTAGACGAGAGCATTCAGTACTTC. As protein: CASSLDESIQYF.

The V call is TRBV27, the J call TRBJ1-1, with TRBD1 matching over 8 bases. The CDR3 contains 12 residues. Germline V gives CDR1 MNHEY, CDR2 SMNVEV (reference sequence). V was clipped by 8 bases and J by 10 bases; unmatched bases: 9. CDR3: CASRTGSYGAFF. The CDR3 DNA is TGTGCCAGCCGGACAGGGTCGTACGGAGCTTTCTTT.

This clone was detected a few times. The chain carries TRBV27 and TRBJ2-7; perhaps TRBD1 as D (5 bases). Germline lookup yields CDR1 MNHEY and CDR2 SMNVEV (reference sequence). This CDR3 spans 13 amino acids. Between the trimmed V and J ends, which lost 5 bases and 3 bases, there was a span of 11 bases. The CDR3 DNA is TGTGCCAGCAGTAGCGACAGAGACTACGAGCAGTACTTC. The encoded protein is CASSSDRDYEQYF.

In this sample, this clone turned up a few times. The CDR3 region is CASSFGSPDTQYF. CDR3 DNA sequence: TGTGCCAGCAGTTTCGGGTCCCCAGATACGCAGTATTTT. V gene TRBV28 combines with J gene TRBJ2-3; D is ambiguous. The V end was cut by 3 bases, the J end by 4 bases, with 8 bases between. CDR1 MDHEN and CDR2 SYDVKM come from the germline V gene. The CDR3 sequence is 13 residues long.

This clone was counted a few times. The V gene is TRBV19, the J gene TRBJ2-7, with TRBD1 matching 8 bases. The CDR3 is made up of 16 amino acids. V lost 5 bases and J lost 5; bases outside the gene matches: 14. Germline V gives CDR1 LNHDA, CDR2 SQIVND (reference sequence). CDR3 amino acids: CASSVGTGGFWDEQYF. CDR3 DNA: TGTGCCAGTAGTGTGGGTACAGGGGGTTTTTGGGACGAGCAGTACTTC.

This clone occurred once. The chain joins TRBV18 to TRBJ1-2; no clear D gene. Trimming took 2 bases from V and 4 from J, leaving 14 bases between them. The CDR3 has 15 amino acids. Germline V gene sequence: CDR1 KGHSH, CDR2 LQKENI. The CDR3, as DNA: TGTGCCAGCTCACCATTGGCAGGCACCGCCTATGGCTACACCTTC. Translated, it gives CASSPLAGTAYGYTF.

The J gene is TRBJ1-2, the V gene TRBV27; TRBD1 matches at 8 bases. Germline values: CDR1 MNHEY, CDR2 SMNVEV (reference sequence). The length of the CDR3 is 13 residues. J lost 4 bases, V lost 6 bases, and 4 bases had no gene match. The chain's CDR3 is CASSAGQGYGYTF. CDR3 in DNA: TGTGCCAGCAGCGCAGGACAGGGCTATGGCTACACCTTC.

This clone appeared a few times. The rearrangement joins TRBV7-8 to TRBJ1-5; no clear D. CDR1 and CDR2 from the germline V gene are SGHVS and FQNEAQ. The CDR3 is 13 amino acids. The V gene lost 5 bases and the J gene lost 2 bases, with 7 bases spanning the gap. CDR3 residues: CASSPGRNQPQHF. DNA for the CDR3: TGTGCCAGCAGCCCAGGTCGCAATCAGCCCCAGCATTTT.

The chain links TRBV14 to TRBJ1-4; 7 bases align to TRBD1. Germline V gene lookup returns CDR1 SGHDN and CDR2 FVKESK. V was clipped by 4 bases and J by 6 bases; unmatched bases: 8. The CDR3 is made up of 15 amino acids. In DNA form, the CDR3 reads TGTGCCAGCAGCCGAACGGGACAGACGCATGAAAAACTGTTTTTT. Its protein is CASSRTGQTHEKLFF.

This chain links TRBV11-2 with TRBJ2-7, with D possibly matching TRBD2 (5 bases). Trimming took off 2 bases at V and 2 bases at J, with 13 bases between the two ends. Germline loops: CDR1 SGHAT, CDR2 FQNNGV. The CDR3 is made up of 15 amino acids. The chain's CDR3 is CASSLSPIGTYEQYF. The CDR3 bases are TGTGCCAGCAGCTTATCTCCGATCGGGACCTACGAGCAGTACTTC.

In this sample, this clone turned up a few times. In DNA, the CDR3 is TGTGCCAGCAGCTCCGATAGCGGAGGCTTAACCTACGAGCAGTACTTC. It yields the protein CASSSDSGGLTYEQYF. The chain combines TRBV7-9 with TRBJ2-7; a possible D gene is TRBD2 (6 bases). Germline V gene lookup returns CDR1 SEHNR and CDR2 FQNEAQ (reference sequence). The CDR3 loop spans 16 amino acids. Trimming removed 4 bases from V and 2 bases from J, with 18 bases in between.

The V gene is TRBV18, the J gene TRBJ2-5; D may be TRBD1 (5 bases). CDR1 and CDR2 from the germline V gene are KGHSH and LQKENI. The CDR3 runs to 15 residues. V lost 0 bases to trimming and J lost 3 bases, with 11 bases between them. In nucleotides, the CDR3 is TGTGCCAGCTCACCACCGAATTCAGGGAAAGAGACCCAGTACTTC. Encoded protein: CASSPPNSGKETQYF.

This clone occurred a few times. The CDR3 DNA follows: TGTGCCAGCAGAGGGGGCAATGACAGGGGAGACTATGGCTACACCTTC. Translation gives CASRGGNDRGDYGYTF. The V gene is TRBV6-6, the J gene TRBJ1-2, with 8 bases lining up with TRBD1. The V segment lost 6 bases and the J segment 3 bases; nucleotides outside the gene matches: 12. Germline V gene lookup returns CDR1 MNHNY and CDR2 SVGAGI (reference sequence). The CDR3 sequence is 16 residues long.

This clone was detected only a few times. The chain combines TRBV5-1 with TRBJ2-3; 7 bases line up with TRBD2. CDR3 size: 17 residues. With 0 bases clipped from V and 0 bases from J, the junction kept 7 bases outside the gene matches. Germline CDR1 reads SGHRS; CDR2 reads YFSETQ. The CDR3 nucleotides are TGCGCCAGCAGCTTGGCGGCTAGCGGACATAGCACAGATACGCAGTATTTT. Translated, it gives CASSLAASGHSTDTQYF.

CDR3: CASSYAVGYNEQFF. For the CDR3, the DNA is TGCGCCAGCAGCTACGCGGTCGGGTACAATGAGCAGTTCTTC. V and J are TRBV5-1 and TRBJ2-1; no clear D. From germline, CDR1 is SGHRS and CDR2 YFSETQ. V lost 3 bases, J lost 4 bases, and 11 bases lay in between. The CDR3 extends over 14 amino acids.

The chain combines TRBV21-1 with TRBJ2-3; TRBD2 is taken as the D call from the table, unchecked against the DNA. TRBV21-1 is an annotated pseudogene. The CDR3 contains 19 residues. DNA of the CDR3: TGTGCCAGCAGCCCGCCCTATCGGACTAGCGGGAAGCGCACAGATACGCAGTATTTT. Amino acids: CASSPPYRTSGKRTDTQYF.

This clone occurred a few times. This chain links TRBV19 with TRBJ1-1; TRBD1 matches at 7 bases. The CDR3 covers 15 residues. After removal of 6 bases from V and 0 bases from J, the junction contained 7 bases not matched to a gene. Germline assignment: CDR1 LNHDA and CDR2 SQIVND (reference sequence). CDR3 region: CASSLTGSLNTEAFF. For the CDR3, the DNA is TGTGCCAGTAGCCTGACAGGGTCCCTGAACACTGAAGCTTTCTTT. Looking up the rest from reference TRBV19 and TRBJ1-1 gives the full variable domain: DGGITQSPKYLFRKEGQNVTLSCEQNLNHDAMYWYRQDPGQGLRLIYYSQIVNDFQKGDIAEGYSVSREKKESFPLTVTSAQKNPTAFYLCASSLTGSLNTEAFFGQGTRLTVV.

A few counts support this clone. The gene calls are TRBV5-4 and TRBJ1-2; 11 bases are a match to TRBD1. The CDR3 runs 16 residues. V lost 4 bases and J lost 2; bases outside the gene matches: 7. Per the germline V gene, CDR1 is SGHNT and CDR2 is YYREEE (reference sequence). The CDR3 DNA reads as TGTGCCAGCAGCCCCGGACAGGGGGCGCAGAACTATGGCTACACCTTC. Amino acids: CASSPGQGAQNYGYTF.